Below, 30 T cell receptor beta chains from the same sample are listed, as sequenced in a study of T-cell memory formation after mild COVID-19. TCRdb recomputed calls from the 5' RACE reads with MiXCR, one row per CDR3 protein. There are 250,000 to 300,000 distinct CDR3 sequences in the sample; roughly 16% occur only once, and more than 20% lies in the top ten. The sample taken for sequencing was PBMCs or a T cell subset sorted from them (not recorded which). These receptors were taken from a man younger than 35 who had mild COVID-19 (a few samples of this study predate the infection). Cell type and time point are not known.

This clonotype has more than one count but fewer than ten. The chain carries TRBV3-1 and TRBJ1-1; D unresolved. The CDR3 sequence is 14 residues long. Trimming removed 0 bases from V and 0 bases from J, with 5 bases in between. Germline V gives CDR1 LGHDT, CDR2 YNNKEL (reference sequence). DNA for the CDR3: TGTGCCAGCAGCCAAGACAGCCTGAACACTGAAGCTTTCTTT. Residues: CASSQDSLNTEAFF.

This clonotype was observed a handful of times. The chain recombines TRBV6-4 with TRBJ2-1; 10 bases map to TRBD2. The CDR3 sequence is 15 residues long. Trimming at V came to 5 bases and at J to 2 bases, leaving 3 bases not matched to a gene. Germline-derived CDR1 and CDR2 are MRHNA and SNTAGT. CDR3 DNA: TGTGCCAGCAGTTTTAGCGGGGGGCCCTACAATGAGCAGTTCTTC. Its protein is CASSFSGGPYNEQFF.

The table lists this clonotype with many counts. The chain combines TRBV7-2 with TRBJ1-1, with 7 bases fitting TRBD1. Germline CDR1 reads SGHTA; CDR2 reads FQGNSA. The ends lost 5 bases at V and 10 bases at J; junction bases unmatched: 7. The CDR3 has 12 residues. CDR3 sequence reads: CASSPTTGRAFF. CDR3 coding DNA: TGTGCCAGCAGCCCCACGACAGGGAGAGCTTTCTTT.

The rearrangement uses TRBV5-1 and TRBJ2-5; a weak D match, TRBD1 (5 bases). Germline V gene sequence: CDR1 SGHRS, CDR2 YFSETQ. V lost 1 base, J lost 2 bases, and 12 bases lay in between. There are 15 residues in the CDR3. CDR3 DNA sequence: TGCGCCAGCAGCTTGCCCCGACAGCGACAAGAGACCCAGTACTTC. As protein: CASSLPRQRQETQYF.

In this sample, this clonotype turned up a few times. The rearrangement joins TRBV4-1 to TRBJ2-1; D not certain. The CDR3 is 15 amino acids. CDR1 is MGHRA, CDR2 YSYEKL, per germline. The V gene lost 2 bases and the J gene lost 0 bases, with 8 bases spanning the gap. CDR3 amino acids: CASSQPVSSYNEQFF. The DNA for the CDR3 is TGCGCCAGCAGCCAACCGGTAAGCTCCTACAATGAGCAGTTCTTC.

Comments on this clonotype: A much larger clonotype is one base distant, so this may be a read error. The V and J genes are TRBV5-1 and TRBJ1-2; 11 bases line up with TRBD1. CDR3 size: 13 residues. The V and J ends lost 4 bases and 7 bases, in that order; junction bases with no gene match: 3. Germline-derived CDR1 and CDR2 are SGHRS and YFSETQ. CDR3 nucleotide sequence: TGCGCCAGCAGCCGGACAGGGGGCTCTGGCTACACCTTC. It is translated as CASSRTGGSGYTF.

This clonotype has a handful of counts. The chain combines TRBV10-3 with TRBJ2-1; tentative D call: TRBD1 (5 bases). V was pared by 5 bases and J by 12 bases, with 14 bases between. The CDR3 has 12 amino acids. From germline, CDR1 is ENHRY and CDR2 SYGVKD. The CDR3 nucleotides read TGTGCCATCAGTACCACAGGCGTAGGGCAGTTCTTC. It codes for CAISTTGVGQFF.

CDR3 DNA: TGTGCCAGCAGTTACTGGGTTAGGGGCGATACGCAGTATTTT. Amino acids: CASSYWVRGDTQYF. The chain uses TRBV6-6 and TRBJ2-3; perhaps TRBD1 as D (5 bases). The V end was cut by 1 base, the J end by 6 bases, with 11 bases between. Germline assignment: CDR1 MNHNY and CDR2 SVGAGI (reference sequence). There are 14 residues in the CDR3.

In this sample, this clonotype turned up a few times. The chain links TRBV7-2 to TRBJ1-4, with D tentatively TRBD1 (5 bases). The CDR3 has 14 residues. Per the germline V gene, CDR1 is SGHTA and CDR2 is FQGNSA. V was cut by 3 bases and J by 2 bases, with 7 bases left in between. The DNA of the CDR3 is TGTGCCAGCAGCTTCAGGGTTACTAATGAAAAACTGTTTTTT. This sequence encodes CASSFRVTNEKLFF. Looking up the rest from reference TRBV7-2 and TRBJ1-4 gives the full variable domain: GAGVSQSPSNKVTEKGKDVELRCDPISGHTALYWYRQSLGQGLEFLIYFQGNSAPDKSGLPSDRFSAERTGGSVSTLTIQRTQQEDSAVYLCASSFRVTNEKLFFGSGTQLSVL.

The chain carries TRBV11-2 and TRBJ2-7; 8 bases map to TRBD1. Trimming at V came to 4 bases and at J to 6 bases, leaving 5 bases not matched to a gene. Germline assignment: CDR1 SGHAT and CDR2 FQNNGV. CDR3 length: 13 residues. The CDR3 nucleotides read TGTGCCAGCAGCTCCGGACAGGGCCGCGAGCAGTACGTC. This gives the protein CASSSGQGREQYV.

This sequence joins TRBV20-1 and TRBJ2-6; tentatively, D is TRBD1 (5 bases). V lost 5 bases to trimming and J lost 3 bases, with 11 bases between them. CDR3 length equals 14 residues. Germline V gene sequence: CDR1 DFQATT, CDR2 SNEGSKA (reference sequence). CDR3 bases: TGCAGTGCTTCGACAGCCGTTGGGGCCAACGTCCTGACTTTC. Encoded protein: CSASTAVGANVLTF.

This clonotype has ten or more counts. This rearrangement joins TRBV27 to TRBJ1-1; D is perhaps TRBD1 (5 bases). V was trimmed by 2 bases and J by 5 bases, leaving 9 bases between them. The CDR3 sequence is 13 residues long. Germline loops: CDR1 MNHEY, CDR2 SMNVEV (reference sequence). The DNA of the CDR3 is TGTGCCAGCAGTTTACAGGGTATTACTGAAGCTTTCTTT. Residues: CASSLQGITEAFF.

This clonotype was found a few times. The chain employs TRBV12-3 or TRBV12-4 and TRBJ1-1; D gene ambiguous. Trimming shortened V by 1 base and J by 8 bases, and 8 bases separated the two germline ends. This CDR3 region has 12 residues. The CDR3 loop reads CASSLVGPEAFF. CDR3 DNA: TGTGCCAGCAGTTTAGTTGGGCCCGAAGCTTTCTTT.

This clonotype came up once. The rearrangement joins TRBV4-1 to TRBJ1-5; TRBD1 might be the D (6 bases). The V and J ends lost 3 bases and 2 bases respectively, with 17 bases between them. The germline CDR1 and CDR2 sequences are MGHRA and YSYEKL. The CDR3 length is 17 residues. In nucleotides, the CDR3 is TGCGCCAGCAGCCAGGACAGTGGGAGATGGGGCAATCAGCCCCAGCATTTT. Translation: CASSQDSGRWGNQPQHF.

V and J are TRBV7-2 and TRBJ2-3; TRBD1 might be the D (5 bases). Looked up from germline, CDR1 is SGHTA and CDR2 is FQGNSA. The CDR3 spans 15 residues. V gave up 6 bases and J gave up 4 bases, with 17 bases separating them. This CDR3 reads CASRQFPSGSDTQYF. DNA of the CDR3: TGTGCCAGCAGACAATTCCCTTCAGGGTCAGATACGCAGTATTTT. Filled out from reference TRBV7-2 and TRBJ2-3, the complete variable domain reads GAGVSQSPSNKVTEKGKDVELRCDPISGHTALYWYRQSLGQGLEFLIYFQGNSAPDKSGLPSDRFSAERTGGSVSTLTIQRTQQEDSAVYLCASRQFPSGSDTQYFGPGTRLTVL.

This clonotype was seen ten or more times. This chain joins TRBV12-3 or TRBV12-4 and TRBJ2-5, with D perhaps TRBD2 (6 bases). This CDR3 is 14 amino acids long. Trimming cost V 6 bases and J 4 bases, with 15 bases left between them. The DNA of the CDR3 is TGTGCCAGCAGCCCCGGGGGTAGGCGAGAGACCCAGTACTTC. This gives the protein CASSPGGRRETQYF.

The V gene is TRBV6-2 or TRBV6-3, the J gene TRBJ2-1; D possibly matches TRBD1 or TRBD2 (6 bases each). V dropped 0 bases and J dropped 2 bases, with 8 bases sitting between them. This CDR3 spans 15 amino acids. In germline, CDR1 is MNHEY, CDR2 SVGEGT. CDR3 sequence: CASSYSGGPYNEQFF. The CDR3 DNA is TGTGCCAGCAGTTACTCCGGGGGCCCCTACAATGAGCAGTTCTTC.

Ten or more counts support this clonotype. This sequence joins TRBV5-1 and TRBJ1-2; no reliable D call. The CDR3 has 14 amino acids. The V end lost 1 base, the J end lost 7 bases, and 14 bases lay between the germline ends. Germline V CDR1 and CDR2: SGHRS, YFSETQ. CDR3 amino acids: CASSLSQAGGGYTF. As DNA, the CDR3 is TGCGCCAGCAGCTTGAGTCAGGCGGGCGGTGGCTACACCTTC.

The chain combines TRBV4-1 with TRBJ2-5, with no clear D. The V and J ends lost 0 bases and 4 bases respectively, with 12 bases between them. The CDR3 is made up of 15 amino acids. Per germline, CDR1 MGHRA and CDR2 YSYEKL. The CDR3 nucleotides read TGCGCCAGCAGCCAAGATATAGGGATTAGAGAGACCCAGTACTTC. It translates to CASSQDIGIRETQYF.

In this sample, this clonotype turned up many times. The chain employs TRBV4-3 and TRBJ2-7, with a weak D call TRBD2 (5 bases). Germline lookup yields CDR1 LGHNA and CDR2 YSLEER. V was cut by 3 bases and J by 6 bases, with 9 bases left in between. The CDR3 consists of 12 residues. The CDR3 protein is CASSQPEGEQYV. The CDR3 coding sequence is TGCGCCAGCAGCCAGCCAGAGGGCGAGCAGTACGTC.

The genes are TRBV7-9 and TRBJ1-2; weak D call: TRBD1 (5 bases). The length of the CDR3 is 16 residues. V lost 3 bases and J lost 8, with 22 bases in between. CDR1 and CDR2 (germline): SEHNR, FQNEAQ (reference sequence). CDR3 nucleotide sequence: TGTGCCAGCAGCTTGCAGGTTGAACCAGCAGGGTACGGCTACACCTTC. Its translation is CASSLQVEPAGYGYTF.

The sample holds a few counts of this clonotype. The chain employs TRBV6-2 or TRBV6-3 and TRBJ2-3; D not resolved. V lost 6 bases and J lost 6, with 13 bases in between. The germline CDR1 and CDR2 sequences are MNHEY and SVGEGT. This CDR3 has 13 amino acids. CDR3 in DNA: TGTGCCAGCAGCCTTAGACAAGTCGATACGCAGTATTTT. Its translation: CASSLRQVDTQYF.

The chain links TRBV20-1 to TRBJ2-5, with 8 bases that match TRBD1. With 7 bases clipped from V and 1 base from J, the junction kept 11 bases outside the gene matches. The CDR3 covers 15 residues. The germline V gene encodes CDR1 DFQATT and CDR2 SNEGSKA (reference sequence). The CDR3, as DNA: TGCAGTGTCGACAGGGGCCGACTGACCCAAGAGACCCAGTACTTC. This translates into CSVDRGRLTQETQYF.

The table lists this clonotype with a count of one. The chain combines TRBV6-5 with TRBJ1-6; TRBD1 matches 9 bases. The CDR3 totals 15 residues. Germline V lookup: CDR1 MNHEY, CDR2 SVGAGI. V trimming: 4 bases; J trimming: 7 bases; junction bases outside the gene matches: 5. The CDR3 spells CASSFDGQGNSPLHF. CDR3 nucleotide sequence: TGTGCCAGCAGTTTCGACGGACAGGGGAATTCACCCCTCCACTTT.

CDR3 sequence reads: CASSQGPGAVQPQHF. CDR3 in DNA: TGTGCCAGCAGCCAAGGCCCAGGGGCCGTTCAGCCCCAGCATTTT. V gene TRBV3-1 combines with J gene TRBJ1-5; D might be TRBD1 (6 bases). Germline CDR1 and CDR2: LGHDT and YNNKEL (reference sequence). The CDR3 length is 15 residues. V was trimmed by 1 base and J by 6 bases, leaving 13 bases between them.

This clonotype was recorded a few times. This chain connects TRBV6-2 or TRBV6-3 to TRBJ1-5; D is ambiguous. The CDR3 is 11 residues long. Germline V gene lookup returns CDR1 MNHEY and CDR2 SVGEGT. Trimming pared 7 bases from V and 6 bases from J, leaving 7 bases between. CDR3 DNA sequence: TGTGCCAGCACCAACGGTCAGCCCCAGCATTTT. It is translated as CASTNGQPQHF.

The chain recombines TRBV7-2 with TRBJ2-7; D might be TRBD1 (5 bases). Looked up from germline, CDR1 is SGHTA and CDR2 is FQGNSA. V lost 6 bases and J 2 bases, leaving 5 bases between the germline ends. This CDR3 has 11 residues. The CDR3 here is CASRGAYEQYF. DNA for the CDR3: TGTGCCAGCAGAGGGGCCTACGAGCAGTACTTC.

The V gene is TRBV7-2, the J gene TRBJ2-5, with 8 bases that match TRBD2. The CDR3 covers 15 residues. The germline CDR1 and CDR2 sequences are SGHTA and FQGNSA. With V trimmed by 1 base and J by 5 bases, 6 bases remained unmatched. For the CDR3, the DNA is TGTGCCAGCAGCTTAGGGGGACTAGGGGGGGAGACCCAGTACTTC. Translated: CASSLGGLGGETQYF.

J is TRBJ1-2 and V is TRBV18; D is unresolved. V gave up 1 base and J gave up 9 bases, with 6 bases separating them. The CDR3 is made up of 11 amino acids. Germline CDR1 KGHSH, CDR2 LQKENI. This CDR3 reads CASSPLGSYTF. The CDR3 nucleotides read TGTGCCAGCTCACCACTGGGAAGCTACACCTTC. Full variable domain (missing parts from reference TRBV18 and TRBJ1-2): NAGVMQNPRHLVRRRGQEARLRCSPMKGHSHVYWYRQLPEEGLKFMVYLQKENIIDESGMPKERFSAEFPKEGPSILRIQQVVRGDSAAYFCASSPLGSYTFGSGTRLTVV.

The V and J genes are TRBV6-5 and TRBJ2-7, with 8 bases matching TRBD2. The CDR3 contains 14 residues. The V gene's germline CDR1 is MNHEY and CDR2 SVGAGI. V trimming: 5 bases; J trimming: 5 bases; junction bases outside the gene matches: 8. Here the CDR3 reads CASSPRGGFHEQYF. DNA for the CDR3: TGTGCCAGCAGTCCCCGGGGGGGGTTCCACGAGCAGTACTTC.